This T cell receptor (beta chain) came from a study of blood T cells in healthy people across ages. Study-level background: For every two T cells, template switching captured about one barcoded beta molecule. Study-level points and caveats: Fewer expanded clones and more diversity marked long-lived versus aged donors.

Concerning this clonotype itself: What it binds is not known.

A sample-barcoded 5' primer and a J-beta primer mix were used in a second PCR of roughly 6 to 11 cycles. A template-switch adaptor with 12 random nucleotides tagged each cDNA molecule. TCRdb itself ran the 5' RACE reads through MiXCR, one entry per CDR3 protein. The table has about a million distinct CDR3 sequences, roughly 51% seen once; the top ten hold roughly a fifth. This receptor was identified in a woman between 55 and 75 years old in good health. Specimen: blood.

The CDR3 protein is CASSAPGEGHTF. In DNA form, the CDR3 reads TGTGCCAGCAGCGCCCCAGGTGAAGGCCACACCTTC. The J gene is TRBJ1-2, the V gene TRBV28; no firm D call. Trimming took 6 bases from V and 12 from J, leaving 17 bases between them. The germline gives CDR1 MDHEN, CDR2 SYDVKM. This CDR3 spans 12 amino acids.